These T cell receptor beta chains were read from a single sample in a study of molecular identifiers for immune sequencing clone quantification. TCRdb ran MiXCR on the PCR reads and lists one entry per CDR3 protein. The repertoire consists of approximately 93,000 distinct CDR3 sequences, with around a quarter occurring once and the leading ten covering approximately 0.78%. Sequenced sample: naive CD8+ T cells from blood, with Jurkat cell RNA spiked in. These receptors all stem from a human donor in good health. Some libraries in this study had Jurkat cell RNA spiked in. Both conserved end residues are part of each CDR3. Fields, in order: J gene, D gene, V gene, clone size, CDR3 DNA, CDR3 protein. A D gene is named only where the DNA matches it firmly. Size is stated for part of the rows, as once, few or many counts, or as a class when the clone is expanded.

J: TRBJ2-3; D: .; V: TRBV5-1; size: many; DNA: TGCGCCAGCAGCTCGCAACAGGAATATCCTAGCACAGATACGCAGTATTTT; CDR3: CASSSQQEYPSTDTQYF
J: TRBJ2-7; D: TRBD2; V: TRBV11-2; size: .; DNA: TGTGCCAGCAGCTGGACTAGCGGTCCTTCCTACGAGCAGTACTTC; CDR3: CASSWTSGPSYEQYF
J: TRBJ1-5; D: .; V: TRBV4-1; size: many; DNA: TGCGCCAGCAGCCAAGTCATGCAGGGAGGGAATCAGCCCCAGCATTTT; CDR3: CASSQVMQGGNQPQHF
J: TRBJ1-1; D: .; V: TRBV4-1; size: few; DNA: TGCGCCAGCAGCCAAGCTCCGGGACACTTGAACACTGAAGCTTTCTTT; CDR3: CASSQAPGHLNTEAFF
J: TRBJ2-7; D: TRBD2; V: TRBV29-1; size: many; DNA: TGCAGCGCCCGAGCGGGGGACTCCTACGAGCAGTACTTC; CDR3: CSARAGDSYEQYF
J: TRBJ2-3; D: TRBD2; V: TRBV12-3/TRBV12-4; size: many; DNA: TGTGCCAGCAGTTTATTAGCGGGGGGGTTCACAGATACGCAGTATTTT; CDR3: CASSLLAGGFTDTQYF
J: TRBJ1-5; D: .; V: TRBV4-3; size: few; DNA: TGCGCCAGCAGCCAAGAAACAGCCCCCGGTCAGCCCCAGCATTTT; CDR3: CASSQETAPGQPQHF
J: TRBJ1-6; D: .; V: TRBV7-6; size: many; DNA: TGTGCCAGCAGCCCCGGCTCCTATAATTCACCCCTCCACTTT; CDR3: CASSPGSYNSPLHF
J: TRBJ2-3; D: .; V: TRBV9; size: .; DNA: TGTGCCAGCAGCACCACCGGTGGGGACTTCCCTAGCACAGATACGCAGTATTTT; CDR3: CASSTTGGDFPSTDTQYF
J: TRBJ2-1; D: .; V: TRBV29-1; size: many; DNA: TGCAGCGCTACAACTGGTCCATCCTACAATGAGCAGTTCTTC; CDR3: CSATTGPSYNEQFF
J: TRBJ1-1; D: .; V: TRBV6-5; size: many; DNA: TGTGCCAGCCGACCACTTGGGTGGAGCCGCGCTGAAGCTTTCTTT; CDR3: CASRPLGWSRAEAFF
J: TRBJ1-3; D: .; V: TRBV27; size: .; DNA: TGTGCCAGCAGTTTATCAGCGGGTTCCAGAAACACCATATATTTT; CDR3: CASSLSAGSRNTIYF
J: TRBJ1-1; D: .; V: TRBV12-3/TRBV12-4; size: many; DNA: TGTGCCAGCAGTTTGTCGGGTTTCGGAGCTTTCTTT; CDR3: CASSLSGFGAFF
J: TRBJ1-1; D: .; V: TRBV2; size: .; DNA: TGTGCCTGCAGTGAAGCGTGGCAGATGAACACTGAAGCTTTCTTT; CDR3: CACSEAWQMNTEAFF
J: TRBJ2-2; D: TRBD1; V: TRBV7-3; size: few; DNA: TGTGCCAGCAGCTCCCCGGGACAGGGGCACACCGGGGAGCTGTTTTTT; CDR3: CASSSPGQGHTGELFF
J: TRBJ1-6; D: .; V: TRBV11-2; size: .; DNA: TGTGCCAGCAGCTTAGACAGGGAACTAACCAGTTCACCCCTCCACTTT; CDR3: CASSLDRELTSSPLHF
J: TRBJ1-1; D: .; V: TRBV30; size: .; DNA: TGTGCCTGGAGCCAAGGGGCCGGGCCAAACGGAGCTTTCTTT; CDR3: CAWSQGAGPNGAFF
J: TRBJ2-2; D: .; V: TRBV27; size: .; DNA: TGTGCCAGCAATTTCCTAAGAAAGGGTGGAACCGGGGTGCTGTTTTTT; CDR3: CASNFLRKGGTGVLFF
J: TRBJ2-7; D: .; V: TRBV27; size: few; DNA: TGTGCCAGCAGTTTAACAGGGCTTAACTCTTTCTACGAGCAGTACTTC; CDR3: CASSLTGLNSFYEQYF
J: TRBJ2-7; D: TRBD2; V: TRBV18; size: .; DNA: TGTGCCAGCTCCTTGGGAGGGAGCGCCTTCTACGAGCAGTACTTC; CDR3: CASSLGGSAFYEQYF
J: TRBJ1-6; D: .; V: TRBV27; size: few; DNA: TGTGCCAGCAGTTCCCGGACAGTCTTCTCCTATAATTCACCCCTCCACTTT; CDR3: CASSSRTVFSYNSPLHF
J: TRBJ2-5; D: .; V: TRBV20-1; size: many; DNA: TGCAGTGCTAGGCCCGGAGGGCGGGGAGGAGAGACCCAGTACTTC; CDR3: CSARPGGRGGETQYF
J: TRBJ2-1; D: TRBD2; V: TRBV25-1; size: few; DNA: TGTGCCAGCAGTTGGCGGGAGGTGTACAATGAGCAGTTCTTC; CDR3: CASSWREVYNEQFF
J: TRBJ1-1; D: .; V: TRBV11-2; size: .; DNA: TGTGCCAGCAGCTTAGACCTCCAGATGGTGAACACTGAAGCTTTCTTT; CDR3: CASSLDLQMVNTEAFF
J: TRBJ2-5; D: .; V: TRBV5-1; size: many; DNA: TGCGCCAGCAGCCTGGAGGGGGCGGCAGGCGAGACCCAGTACTTC; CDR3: CASSLEGAAGETQYF
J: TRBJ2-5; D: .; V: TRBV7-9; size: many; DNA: TGTGCCAGCAGCCAAGAAACAGGGTCACAGTACTTC; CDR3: CASSQETGSQYF
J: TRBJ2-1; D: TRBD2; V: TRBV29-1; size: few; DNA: TGCAGCGTTGAAGGACTAGCGGGATTTGGAAATGAGCAGTTCTTC; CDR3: CSVEGLAGFGNEQFF
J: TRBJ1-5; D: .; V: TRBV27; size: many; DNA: TGTGCCAGCAGTATATACAATCAGCCCCAGCATTTT; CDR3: CASSIYNQPQHF
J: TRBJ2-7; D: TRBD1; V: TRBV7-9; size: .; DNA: TGTGCCAGCAGCTCTAGCCTAAGGACAGGGGGCTACGAGCAGTACTTC; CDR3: CASSSSLRTGGYEQYF
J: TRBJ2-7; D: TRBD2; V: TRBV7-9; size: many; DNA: TGTGCCAGCAGCTTCGGCGGGGGCTCCTACGAGCAGTACTTC; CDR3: CASSFGGGSYEQYF
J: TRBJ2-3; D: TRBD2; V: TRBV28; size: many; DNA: TGTGCCAGCAGTATACTAGCGGGAGAGGTTACAGATACGCAGTATTTT; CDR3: CASSILAGEVTDTQYF
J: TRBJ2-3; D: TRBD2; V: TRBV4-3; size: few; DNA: TGCGCCAGCAGCCAAGAATGGTCCCTAGCGGGAGTAGAAGATACGCAGTATTTT; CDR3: CASSQEWSLAGVEDTQYF
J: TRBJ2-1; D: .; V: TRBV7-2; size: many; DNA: TGTGCCAGCAGCTTAGCGCTATACAATGAGCAGTTCTTC; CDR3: CASSLALYNEQFF
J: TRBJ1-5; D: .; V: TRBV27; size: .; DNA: TGTGCCAGCAGTACAGGACATAGCAATCCGCCCCAGCATTTT; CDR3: CASSTGHSNPPQHF
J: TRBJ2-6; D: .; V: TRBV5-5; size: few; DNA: TGTGCCAGCAGCTTGGGTAGGAGTGGGGCCAACGTCCTGACTTTC; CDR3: CASSLGRSGANVLTF
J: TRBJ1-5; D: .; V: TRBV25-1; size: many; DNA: TGTGCCAGCAGTGAACAACGTAGCAATCAGCCCCAGCATTTT; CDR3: CASSEQRSNQPQHF
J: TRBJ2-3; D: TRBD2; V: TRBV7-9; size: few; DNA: TGTGCCAGCAGTCCCACTAGCGGGGGGCACACAGATACGCAGTATTTT; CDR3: CASSPTSGGHTDTQYF
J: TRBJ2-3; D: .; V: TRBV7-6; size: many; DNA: TGTGCCAGCAGCCGTTTTAGCGGCACAGATACGCAGTATTTT; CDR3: CASSRFSGTDTQYF
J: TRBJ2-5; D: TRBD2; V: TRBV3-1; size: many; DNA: TGTGCCAGCAGCAATACAATCGGGACTAGCCAAGAGACCCAGTACTTC; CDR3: CASSNTIGTSQETQYF
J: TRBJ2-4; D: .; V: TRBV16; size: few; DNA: TGTGCCAGCAGCCAATCGTCGACCGAAGGAAAAAACATTCAGTACTTC; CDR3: CASSQSSTEGKNIQYF
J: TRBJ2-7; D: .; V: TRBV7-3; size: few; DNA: TGTGCCAGCAGCTCGGGGGCGGGCGAGCAGTACTTC; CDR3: CASSSGAGEQYF
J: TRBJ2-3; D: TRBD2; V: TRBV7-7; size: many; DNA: TGTGCTAGCAGCTTAGTAGCGGGGGGCACAGATACGCAGTATTTT; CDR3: CASSLVAGGTDTQYF